These 19 T cell receptor beta chains share one sample of origin, sequenced in a study of lymphopenia after photon versus proton radiotherapy. Sequencing used immunoSEQ multiplex PCR; TCRdb keeps in-frame clones, though not all of them. The sample comprises 43,000 or so clones, over 75% of which are singletons, and over 2% rests with the top ten. Sequencing used peripheral blood, obtained from a patient treated with photon-based radiotherapy. These receptors were taken from a man in his forties with gastric cancer.

The J gene is TRBJ1-5, the V gene TRBV6-5, with 9 bases that match TRBD1. The CDR3 extends over 15 amino acids. With V trimmed by 6 bases and J by 1 base, 4 bases remained unmatched. Germline V gives CDR1 MNHEY, CDR2 SVGAGI. The CDR3 spells CASRDGTGSNQPQHF. CDR3 in DNA: TGTGCCAGCAGAGACGGGACAGGGAGCAATCAGCCCCAGCATTTT.

The V and J genes are TRBV5-4 and TRBJ1-1, with a possible D match to TRBD1 (6 bases). V was cut by 6 bases and J by 7 bases, with 22 bases left in between. CDR1 SGHNT and CDR2 YYREEE come from the germline V gene (reference sequence). There are 15 residues in the CDR3. The CDR3 DNA follows: TGTGCCAGCACCCTCCAGGGGACTACCGCCCGTGAAGCTTTCTTT. It translates to CASTLQGTTAREAFF.

The chain joins TRBV30 to TRBJ2-3, with 10 bases that match TRBD2. V dropped 2 bases and J dropped 4; count of bases not matched to a gene: 9. Germline CDR1 GTSNPN, CDR2 SVGIG (reference sequence). This CDR3 contains 16 residues. CDR3 sequence (DNA): TGTGCCTGGAGTCTATACAGCGGGGGGGCGTCAGATACGCAGTATTTT. Translated: CAWSLYSGGASDTQYF.

This clone was recorded a few times. The gene calls are TRBV7-9 and TRBJ1-2, with 9 bases aligning to TRBD1. The germline V gene encodes CDR1 SEHNR and CDR2 FQNEAQ (reference sequence). The CDR3 loop spans 14 amino acids. The junction had 5 bases not matched to a gene; V was cut back by 5 bases and J by 4 bases. CDR3 sequence reads: CASSTGTGTYGYTF. The CDR3 DNA reads as TGTGCCAGCAGCACCGGGACAGGGACCTATGGCTACACCTTC.

The V gene is TRBV10-3, the J gene TRBJ1-2, with 9 bases fitting TRBD1. This CDR3 is built from 16 residues. Germline lookup yields CDR1 ENHRY and CDR2 SYGVKD. Trimming at V came to 4 bases and at J to 5 bases, leaving 11 bases not matched to a gene. The CDR3, as DNA: TGTGCCATCAGTGCGTTGCAGGGACAGGGTGCTTATGGCTACACCTTC. Residues: CAISALQGQGAYGYTF.

The CDR3: CASSSNRVAGYTF. The CDR3 nucleotides read TGTGCCAGCAGCTCGAACAGGGTTGCGGGCTACACCTTC. The V and J genes are TRBV13 and TRBJ1-2, with TRBD1 as a possible D gene (6 bases). Per germline, CDR1 PRHDT and CDR2 FYEKMQ (reference sequence). The germline V and J ends were trimmed by 4 bases and 8 bases, with 14 bases remaining between them. The CDR3 length is 13 residues.

This chain uses TRBV18 with TRBJ2-1; tentative D call: TRBD2 (7 bases). V dropped 0 bases and J dropped 4 bases, with 16 bases sitting between them. This CDR3 has 17 amino acids. CDR1 KGHSH and CDR2 LQKENI come from the germline V gene. CDR3 DNA: TGTGCCAGCTCACCACCCCTAAGGGGGGGTTCTTACAATGAGCAGTTCTTC. Translation: CASSPPLRGGSYNEQFF.

The chain is built from TRBV7-9 and TRBJ1-5; D unclear. Germline-derived CDR1 and CDR2 are SEHNR and FQNEAQ (reference sequence). The CDR3 is made up of 19 amino acids. V was clipped by 5 bases and J by 0 bases, with 23 bases between them. CDR3 region: CASSHFRALWRYSNQPQHF. The CDR3, as DNA: TGTGCCAGCAGCCATTTTCGGGCCCTATGGCGGTATAGCAATCAGCCCCAGCATTTT. Together with reference TRBV7-9 and TRBJ1-5, the CDR3 gives the full variable domain: DTGVSQNPRHKITKRGQNVTFRCDPISEHNRLYWYRQTLGQGPEFLTYFQNEAQLEKSRLLSDRFSAERPKGSFSTLEIQRTEQGDSAMYLCASSHFRALWRYSNQPQHFGDGTRLSIL.

The V call is TRBV4-3, the J call TRBJ1-2, with 7 bases aligning to TRBD1. Germline CDR1 and CDR2: LGHNA and YSLEER. CDR3 length: 15 residues. The junction had 7 bases not matched to a gene; V was cut back by 1 base and J by 5 bases. The CDR3 protein is CASSQGAGGEYGYTF. The CDR3 DNA is TGCGCCAGCAGCCAAGGGGCAGGGGGAGAATATGGCTACACCTTC.

The chain is built from TRBV19 and TRBJ2-2, with 16 bases aligning to TRBD2. Germline V gene lookup returns CDR1 LNHDA and CDR2 SQIVND (reference sequence). This CDR3 is built from 19 residues. V lost 4 bases and J lost 4; bases outside the gene matches: 9. The CDR3 region is CASSSPGTSGGARTGELFF. Written as DNA, the CDR3 is TGTGCCAGTAGTAGTCCCGGGACTAGCGGGGGGGCCCGCACCGGGGAGCTGTTTTTT.

CDR3 coding DNA: TGTGCCAGCACCCACTTCGTGGCGACTAGCACAGATACGCAGTATTTT. Its translation is CASTHFVATSTDTQYF. This chain connects TRBV5-6 to TRBJ2-3, with D hard to call. The CDR3 loop spans 16 amino acids. The germline V gene has CDR1 SGHDT and CDR2 YYEEEE. Deletions cut 6 bases from V and 0 bases from J, with 17 bases between.

This clone was recorded once. The genes are TRBV18 and TRBJ1-3; no firm D call. CDR1 KGHSH and CDR2 LQKENI come from the germline V gene. The V and J ends lost 2 bases and 0 bases respectively, with 11 bases between them. The CDR3 spans 16 residues. DNA of the CDR3: TGTGCCAGCTCACCAAGCCAGGCCCTCTCTGGAAACACCATATATTTT. Its translation is CASSPSQALSGNTIYF.

The chain has TRBV6-5 and TRBJ1-1, with TRBD1 matching over 8 bases. V was clipped by 0 bases and J by 6 bases; unmatched bases: 3. The CDR3 is 14 residues long. Germline-derived CDR1 and CDR2 are MNHEY and SVGAGI. The CDR3: CASSYSQGASEAFF. The CDR3, as DNA: TGTGCCAGCAGTTACTCCCAGGGGGCTTCTGAAGCTTTCTTT.

This clone occurred once. The V gene is TRBV5-5, the J gene TRBJ1-3, with 12 bases identical to TRBD1. The length of the CDR3 is 17 residues. From germline, CDR1 is SGHKS and CDR2 YYEKEE (reference sequence). Trimming took 4 bases from V and 4 from J; bases not matched to a gene: 9. The CDR3 bases are TGTGCCAGCAGCGGGACAGGGGGCTCAAATACCGGAAACACCATATATTTT. Amino acids: CASSGTGGSNTGNTIYF.

The chain links TRBV30 to TRBJ2-3, with 14 bases fitting TRBD2. Germline CDR1 is GTSNPN and CDR2 is SVGIG (reference sequence). This CDR3 has 14 residues. Trimming cost V 7 bases and J 4 bases; bases outside gene matches: 4. In DNA, the CDR3 is TGTGCCTCCAGACTAGCGGGGGGGGCAGATACGCAGTATTTT. Its translation is CASRLAGGADTQYF.

CDR3 in amino acids: CASSLVPRLAGGPHYNEQFF. As DNA, the CDR3 is TGTGCCAGCAGCTTAGTTCCCCGGCTAGCGGGGGGGCCACATTACAATGAGCAGTTCTTC. The chain has TRBV7-8 and TRBJ2-1; TRBD2 matches 12 bases. After removal of 1 base from V and 4 bases from J, the junction contained 14 bases not matched to a gene. There are 20 residues in the CDR3. Germline V gives CDR1 SGHVS, CDR2 FQNEAQ.

This clone was detected once. The same CDR3 also results from other DNA sequences found in this sample. The V gene is TRBV7-9, the J gene TRBJ1-5; possible D gene TRBD1, 5 bases. Looked up from germline, CDR1 is SEHNR and CDR2 is FQNEAQ (reference sequence). The CDR3 is 14 residues long. Between the trimmed V and J ends, which lost 3 bases and 1 base, there was a span of 7 bases. CDR3: CASSLGQSNQPQHF. CDR3 in DNA: TGTGCCAGCAGCTTGGGGCAGAGCAATCAGCCCCAGCATTTT.

The chain is built from TRBV19 and TRBJ1-1; 11 bases fit TRBD1. The CDR3 runs 18 residues. Trimming at V came to 3 bases and at J to 11 bases, leaving 20 bases not matched to a gene. Germline values: CDR1 LNHDA, CDR2 SQIVND (reference sequence). In DNA, the CDR3 is TGTGCCAGTAGTATTTCTTTCGGTTTAGGACAGGGGGCGAGGGCGGCTTTCTTT. This codes for CASSISFGLGQGARAAFF.

The V call is TRBV18, the J call TRBJ2-7; a weak D match, TRBD1 (6 bases). The germline V gene has CDR1 KGHSH and CDR2 LQKENI. Trimming pared 4 bases from V and 2 bases from J, leaving 9 bases between. CDR3 length: 13 amino acids. The CDR3 region is CASSQGQAYEQYF. The CDR3, as DNA: TGTGCCAGCTCACAGGGACAAGCCTACGAGCAGTACTTC.